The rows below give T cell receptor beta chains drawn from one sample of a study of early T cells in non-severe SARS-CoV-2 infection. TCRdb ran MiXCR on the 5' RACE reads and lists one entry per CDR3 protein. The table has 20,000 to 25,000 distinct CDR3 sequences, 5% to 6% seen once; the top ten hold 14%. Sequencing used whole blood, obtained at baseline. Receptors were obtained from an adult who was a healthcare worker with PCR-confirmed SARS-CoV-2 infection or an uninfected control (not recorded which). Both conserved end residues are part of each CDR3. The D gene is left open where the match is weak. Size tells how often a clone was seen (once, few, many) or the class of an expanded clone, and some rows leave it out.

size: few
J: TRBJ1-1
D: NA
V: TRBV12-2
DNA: TGTGCAAGTCGCTTAACAGGGGGCAACACTGAAGCTTTCTTT
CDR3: CASRLTGGNTEAFF

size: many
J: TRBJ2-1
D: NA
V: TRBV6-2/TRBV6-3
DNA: TGTGCCAGCAGTTACCGGGCCAACGGCCACAATGAGCAGTTCTTC
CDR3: CASSYRANGHNEQFF

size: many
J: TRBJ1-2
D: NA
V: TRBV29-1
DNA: TGCAGCGGGGATAATCAGATCGGGGGCTACACCTTC
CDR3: CSGDNQIGGYTF

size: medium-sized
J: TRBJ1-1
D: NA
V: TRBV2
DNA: TGTGCCAGCAAGAACAGGTACACTGAAGCTTTCTTT
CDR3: CASKNRYTEAFF

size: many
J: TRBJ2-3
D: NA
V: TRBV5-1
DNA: TGCGCCAGCATCCCCAACGAATATCACGCAGATACGCAGTATTTT
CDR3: CASIPNEYHADTQYF

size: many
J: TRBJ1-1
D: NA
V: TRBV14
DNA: TGTGCCAGCAGCCAAGTCACTGCGGCTGAAGCTTTCTTT
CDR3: CASSQVTAAEAFF

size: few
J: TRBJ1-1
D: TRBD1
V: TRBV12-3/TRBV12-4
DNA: TGTGCCAGCACCTTACAGGGGGACACTGAAGCTTTCTTT
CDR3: CASTLQGDTEAFF

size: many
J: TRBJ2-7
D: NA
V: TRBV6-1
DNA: TGTGCCAGCAGTGAAATTCCCAATGGGTCCTACGAGCAGTACTTC
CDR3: CASSEIPNGSYEQYF

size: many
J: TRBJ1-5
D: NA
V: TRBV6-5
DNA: TGTGCCAGCAGTTACTCAAAACAGGGCATCTATAGCAATCAGCCCCAGCATTTT
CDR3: CASSYSKQGIYSNQPQHF

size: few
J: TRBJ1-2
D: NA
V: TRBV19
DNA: TGTGCCAGTAGTCAGAGGAGCGGGGATAACTATGGCTACACCTTC
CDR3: CASSQRSGDNYGYTF

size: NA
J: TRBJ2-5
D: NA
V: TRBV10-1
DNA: TGCGCCAGCAGCGCTGGGTACCAAGAGACCCAGTACTTC
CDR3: CASSAGYQETQYF

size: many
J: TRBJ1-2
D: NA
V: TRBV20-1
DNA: TGCAGTGCCCCCACAGAGAAAGCTAACTATGGCTACACCTTC
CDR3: CSAPTEKANYGYTF

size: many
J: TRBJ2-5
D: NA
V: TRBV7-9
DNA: TGTGCCAGCAGCTTAGCGCAGGTGGGGGAGACCCAGTACTTC
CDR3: CASSLAQVGETQYF

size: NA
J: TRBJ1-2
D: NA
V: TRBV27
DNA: TGTGCCAGCAGTGTAATTGGGGCAGCCGACCATGGCTACACCTTC
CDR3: CASSVIGAADHGYTF

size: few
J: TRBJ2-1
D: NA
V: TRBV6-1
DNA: TGTGCCAGCAGTTCTCGACCCGGTGAGCAGTTCTTC
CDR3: CASSSRPGEQFF

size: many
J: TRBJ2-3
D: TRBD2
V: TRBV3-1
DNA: TGTGCCAGCAGCCGACTAGCGGGCACAGATACGCAGTATTTT
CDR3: CASSRLAGTDTQYF

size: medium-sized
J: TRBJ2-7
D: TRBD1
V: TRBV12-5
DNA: TGTGCTAGTGGTTTCTTCCCGGGACAGGGGGACGAGCAGTACTTC
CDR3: CASGFFPGQGDEQYF

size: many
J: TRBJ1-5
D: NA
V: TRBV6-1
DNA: TGTGCCAGCAGTGCTTCGCAGGGCAATCAGCCCCAGCATTTT
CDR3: CASSASQGNQPQHF

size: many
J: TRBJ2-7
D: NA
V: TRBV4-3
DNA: TGCGCCAGCAGCCAAGGGCCTTGGAACGAGCAGTACTTC
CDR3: CASSQGPWNEQYF

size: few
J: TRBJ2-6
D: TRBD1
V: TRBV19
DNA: TGTGCCAGTAGTATAACTTGGGACAGGGATACCACCTTCTCTGGGGCCAACGTCCTGACTTTC
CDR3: CASSITWDRDTTFSGANVLTF

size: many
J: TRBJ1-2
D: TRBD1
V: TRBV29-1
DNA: TGCAGCGTTGCTGCGGGACAGGGGGATGGCTACACCTTC
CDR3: CSVAAGQGDGYTF

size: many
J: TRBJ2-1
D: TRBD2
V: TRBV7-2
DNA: TGTGCCAGCAGCTTAGACCTTAGCGGGGCGTCGAATGAGCAGTTCTTC
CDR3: CASSLDLSGASNEQFF

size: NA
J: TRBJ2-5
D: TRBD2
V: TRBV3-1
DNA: TGTGCCAGCAGCCAGATGGGACGGGAGGACCAAGAGACCCAGTACTTC
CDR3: CASSQMGREDQETQYF

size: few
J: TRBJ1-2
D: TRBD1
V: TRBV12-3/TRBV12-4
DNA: TGTGCCAGCAGTTTACAGGGGGCTTTAGATGGCTACACCTTC
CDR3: CASSLQGALDGYTF

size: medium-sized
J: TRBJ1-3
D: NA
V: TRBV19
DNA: TGTGCCACCCTTGCCGTGTCAGCTCCTGGAAACACCATATATTTT
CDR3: CATLAVSAPGNTIYF

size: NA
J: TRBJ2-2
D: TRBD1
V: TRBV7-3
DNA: TGTGCCAGCAGTTCCAAGGGACAGCTAAACACCGGGGAGCTGTCTTTT
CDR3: CASSSKGQLNTGELSF